Only a few counts were recorded for the clone carrying this TCR beta chain. The sample comes from a study of human thymus T cells. The V end was cut by 3 bases, the J end by 11 bases, with 15 bases between. Germline V gene data show CDR1 as SGHNT and CDR2 as YYREEE (reference sequence). The CDR3 consists of 13 residues. Some clones are missing from TCRdb's copy, which holds only in-frame ones; the method was immunoSEQ multiplex PCR. Altogether 57,000 or so clones are present, 85% to 95% being singletons, with the ten largest covering less than 7%. The sample consisted of blood. The chain joins TRBV5-4 to TRBJ1-5; D is unresolved. The receptor was derived from a boy younger than two with a congenital heart defect but otherwise immunologically healthy. The DNA of the CDR3 is TGTGCCAGCAGCTCCACCCCGGACGGGGCCCAGCATTTT. It yields the protein CASSSTPDGAQHF.